The 9 T cell receptor beta chains in this list originate from one sample, sequenced in a study of T cells in Graves' hyperthyroidism and ophthalmopathy (dated by TCRdb to 2018 to 2020). Preparation of the library involved multiplex PCR. Sequencing instrument: Illumina HiSeq 2000. The TCR beta CDR3 regions were amplified from the RNA transcripts. The TCR CDR3 was subjected to a first round of RT-PCR using the HTBI primer set and the Qiagen OneStep RT-PCR kit. TCRdb reanalyzed the raw reads on its own, using fastp at Q25 for trimming and MiXCR for clone calling, and kept in-frame beta chains. When rows share a CDR3 protein, they turn into one entry using the most common DNA and genes. Here the sample has approximately 200,000 distinct CDR3 sequences; around 18% occur a single time. The ten largest account for roughly 44% of the sample. What was sequenced was blood. Every receptor here comes from a man between 35 and 55 years old with Graves' hyperthyroidism.

Comments on this clonotype: One junction end disagrees with the germline gene, perhaps due to a read error. The genes are TRBV2 and TRBJ1-5; no reliable D call. The CDR3 totals 15 residues. Per the germline V gene, CDR1 is SNHLY and CDR2 is FYNNEI. The CDR3 sequence: CASSEALSVWQPRHF. The CDR3 nucleotides are TGTGCCAGCAGTGAAGCCCTATCCGTCTGGCAGCCCCGGCATTTT.

The chain employs TRBV7-3 and TRBJ2-3; D is unresolved. V was trimmed by 5 bases and J by 0 bases, leaving 24 bases between them. Germline CDR1 and CDR2: SGHTA and FQGTGA. The CDR3 is 19 residues long. This CDR3 is CASSPPPSAFVNSTDTQYF. The CDR3 bases are TGTGCCAGCAGCCCCCCCCCGTCGGCCTTCGTTAACAGCACAGATACGCAGTATTTT.

A word on this clonotype: A clone one base away is much larger, so this may be a read error. The chain combines TRBV5-1 with TRBJ1-5, with D unclear. Germline V CDR1 and CDR2: SGHRS, YFSETQ. This CDR3 has 13 amino acids. The CDR3 nucleotides are TGCGCCAACAGCTTGTCTGGGGTTCAGCCCCAGCATTTT. Protein sequence: CANSLSGVQPQHF.

This clonotype has at least ten counts. The J gene is TRBJ1-1, the V gene TRBV11-1; D remains unclear. CDR3 length: 14 amino acids. The germline gives CDR1 SGHAT, CDR2 FQDESV (reference sequence). With 3 bases removed from V and 1 base from J, the gap between germline ends came to 9 bases. DNA of the CDR3: TGTGCCAGCAGCTTCTTCGATCAGAACACTGAAGCTTTCTTT. Translated: CASSFFDQNTEAFF. Full variable domain (remainder filled in from reference TRBV11-1 and TRBJ1-1): EAEVAQSPRYKITEKSQAVAFWCDPISGHATLYWYRQILGQGPELLVQFQDESVVDDSQLPKDRFSAERLKGVDSTLKIQPAELGDSAMYLCASSFFDQNTEAFFGQGTRLTVV.

This clonotype was observed at least ten times. V is TRBV10-3 and J is TRBJ1-1; D is possibly TRBD1 (5 bases). V was clipped by 6 bases and J by 4 bases, with 9 bases between them. The CDR3 length is 12 residues. The germline gives CDR1 ENHRY, CDR2 SYGVKD. CDR3 bases: TGTGCCATCAGGGACGGGGCCACTGAAGCTTTCTTT. Residues: CAIRDGATEAFF.

This clonotype occurred many times. The chain carries TRBV18 and TRBJ1-1; TRBD1 aligns across 7 bases. CDR3 length: 13 residues. With V trimmed by 4 bases and J by 10 bases, 9 bases remained unmatched. Germline V gene sequence: CDR1 KGHSH, CDR2 LQKENI. This CDR3 reads CASSRDRQGAAFF. The CDR3 DNA reads as TGTGCCAGCTCACGAGACCGACAGGGTGCAGCTTTCTTT.

There are a few counts of this clonotype. CDR3 in amino acids: CASSRTSSLVKQYF. CDR3 nucleotide sequence: TGTGCCAGCAGCCGCACGAGTTCTCTTGTCAAGCAGTACTTC. The V call is TRBV12-3 or TRBV12-4, the J call TRBJ2-7; D gene ambiguous. CDR3 length equals 14 residues. Trimming stripped 6 bases from V and 8 bases from J, with 20 bases between.

This clonotype turned up a few times. CDR3 protein: CASSYLRGSYNEQFF. The CDR3 DNA reads TGTGCCAGCAGTTACTTACGGGGGTCCTACAATGAGCAGTTCTTC. The V gene is TRBV6-2 or TRBV6-3, the J gene TRBJ2-1; tentatively, D is TRBD2 (6 bases). The V gene's germline CDR1 is MNHEY and CDR2 SVGEGT. This CDR3 has 15 amino acids. The germline V and J ends were trimmed by 1 base and 1 base, with 8 bases remaining between them.

This clonotype has a single count. The V gene is TRBV27, the J gene TRBJ2-3; 11 bases are shared with TRBD2. V lost 5 bases, J lost 4 bases, and 8 bases stayed unmatched. This CDR3 contains 16 residues. Per the germline V gene, CDR1 is MNHEY and CDR2 is SMNVEV (reference sequence). CDR3: CASSPGTSGYADTQYF. CDR3 DNA sequence: TGTGCCAGCAGTCCGGGGACTAGCGGATACGCAGATACGCAGTATTTT.